These 22 T cell receptor beta chains came from one sample sequenced in a study of beta chain features in type 1 diabetes. The investigators reverse transcribed all of the isolated RNA, so they sequenced expressed TCRB transcripts. Libraries were prepared by immunoSEQ multiplex PCR; TCRdb keeps only in-frame clonotypes and omits some of them. The sample gives roughly 500,000 clones, 10% to 12% of which show up once; approximately 0.05% is in the top ten. The specimen sequenced was naive CD4+ T cells from blood. These receptors were taken from a woman under 30 in good health.

This clone was seen only a few times. The gene calls are TRBV5-1 and TRBJ2-1; D is perhaps TRBD1 (5 bases). The CDR3 covers 17 residues. The germline CDR1 and CDR2 sequences are SGHRS and YFSETQ. The V and J ends lost 0 bases and 8 bases respectively, with 21 bases between them. CDR3 bases: TGCGCCAGCAGCTTGGTCACCCCCAGGGCACGTAAACATGAGCAGTTCTTC. Translation: CASSLVTPRARKHEQFF.

This clone was counted between two and nine times. Its ends do not fully match the called genes, so a read error is possible. J is TRBJ2-7 and V is TRBV25-1; D is perhaps TRBD2 (6 bases). The length of the CDR3 is 13 residues. Germline values: CDR1 MGHDK, CDR2 SYGVNS. The CDR3 DNA reads TGTGCCAGCAGTGAAGTCCCCCTGGGAGGACTGCTTTTC. Amino acid sequence: CASSEVPLGGLLF.

This clone was seen a handful of times. V usage is TRBV2 and J usage is TRBJ2-7; D is possibly TRBD2 (5 bases). Between the trimmed V and J ends, which lost 6 bases and 2 bases, there was a span of 17 bases. Germline V gives CDR1 SNHLY, CDR2 FYNNEI. The CDR3 spans 15 residues. The CDR3 nucleotides are TGTGCCAGCAGAGGGAGTTCGATTATGACCTACGAGCAGTACTTC. Translating it yields CASRGSSIMTYEQYF.

The chain carries TRBV10-3 and TRBJ2-7; 10 nucleotides line up with TRBD2. The length of the CDR3 is 15 residues. The germline V gene encodes CDR1 ENHRY and CDR2 SYGVKD. J lost 3 bases, V lost 2 bases, and 4 bases had no gene match. The CDR3 DNA follows: TGTGCCATCAGTGAGGGGACTAGCGCGCTCTACGAGCAGTACTTC. Amino acids: CAISEGTSALYEQYF.

A few counts support this clone. J is TRBJ2-5 and V is TRBV20-1; no firm D call. The V end was cut by 5 bases, the J end by 5 bases, with 9 bases between. CDR3 length: 11 amino acids. The V gene's germline CDR1 is DFQATT and CDR2 SNEGSKA (reference sequence). Here the CDR3 DNA reads TGCAGTGCTCGGTACTATGAGACCCAGTACTTC. Protein sequence: CSARYYETQYF.

This clone was observed a few times. This chain uses TRBV7-9 with TRBJ1-5; 7 nucleotides align to TRBD1. This CDR3 has 19 amino acids. Germline V gives CDR1 SEHNR, CDR2 FQNEAQ (reference sequence). The J segment lost 4 bases and the V segment lost 2 bases, leaving 17 bases of the junction unmatched. The chain's CDR3 is CASSLPKVDPGQINQPQHF. CDR3 nucleotides: TGTGCCAGCAGCTTACCAAAGGTGGATCCGGGACAGATAAATCAGCCCCAGCATTTT.

The CDR3 sequence is CASSQDRGSAGELFF. The CDR3 DNA reads as TGTGCCAGCAGCCAGGACAGGGGTTCGGCCGGGGAGCTGTTTTTT. The rearrangement joins TRBV4-2 to TRBJ2-2; 9 bases fit TRBD1. The germline V gene has CDR1 LGHNA and CDR2 YNFKEQ. The CDR3 is 15 residues long. V lost 3 bases and J lost 6; bases outside the gene matches: 5.

V and J are TRBV7-7 and TRBJ2-3, with D possibly being TRBD1 or TRBD2 (5 bases each). The CDR3 extends over 16 amino acids. Germline V gene lookup returns CDR1 SSHAT and CDR2 FNYEAQ (reference sequence). V was clipped by 2 bases and J by 3 bases, with 15 bases between them. CDR3 nucleotide sequence: TGTGCCAGCAGCTTATCTCGGGGCGGTCGGACAGATACGCAGTATTTT. Protein sequence: CASSLSRGGRTDTQYF.

This clone has just a few counts. The chain links TRBV7-2 to TRBJ2-7; D may be TRBD1 or TRBD2 (5 bases each). Trimming took 1 base from V and 3 from J, leaving 13 bases between them. Germline lookup yields CDR1 SGHTA and CDR2 FQGNSA. The CDR3 consists of 15 residues. The CDR3 is CASSLEYTGLYEQYF. CDR3 DNA sequence: TGTGCCAGCAGCTTAGAATACACGGGGCTCTACGAGCAGTACTTC.

The chain combines TRBV5-4 with TRBJ1-2; a weak D match, TRBD1 (6 bases). Germline lookup yields CDR1 SGHNT and CDR2 YYREEE (reference sequence). Between the trimmed V and J ends, which lost 4 bases and 4 bases, there was a span of 11 bases. The CDR3 extends over 13 amino acids. DNA of the CDR3: TGTGCCAGCAGCCCCGGGACACCCTATGGCTACACCTTC. Its protein product is CASSPGTPYGYTF.

The chain combines TRBV7-2 with TRBJ1-5; D perhaps matches TRBD1 (5 bases). The germline gives CDR1 SGHTA, CDR2 FQGNSA. V lost 4 bases and J 4 bases, leaving 11 bases between the germline ends. There are 14 residues in the CDR3. CDR3 nucleotide sequence: TGTGCCAGCAGCTATTCAGGGTCGAATCAGCCCCAGCATTTT. Protein product: CASSYSGSNQPQHF. Full variable domain (rest looked up from reference TRBV7-2 and TRBJ1-5): GAGVSQSPSNKVTEKGKDVELRCDPISGHTALYWYRQSLGQGLEFLIYFQGNSAPDKSGLPSDRFSAERTGGSVSTLTIQRTQQEDSAVYLCASSYSGSNQPQHFGDGTRLSIL.

This clone has only a few counts. This CDR3 is CATSRSGWQVQDEQFF. CDR3 sequence (DNA): TGTGCCACCAGCCGATCCGGATGGCAGGTTCAAGATGAGCAGTTCTTC. The chain uses TRBV15 and TRBJ2-1, with D hard to call. V gave up 5 bases and J gave up 8 bases, with 22 bases separating them. Germline assignment: CDR1 LNHNV and CDR2 YYDKDF (reference sequence). This CDR3 has 16 residues.

This clone was counted between two and nine times. This sequence joins TRBV29-1 and TRBJ1-1; TRBD1 matches at 7 bases. The J segment lost 5 bases and the V segment lost 4 bases, leaving 10 bases of the junction unmatched. Looked up from germline, CDR1 is SQVTM and CDR2 is ANQGSEA. This CDR3 spans 14 amino acids. The CDR3, as DNA: TGCAGCGTTGGTGTCTCACAGGGGCGGACTGAAGCTTTCTTT. It is translated as CSVGVSQGRTEAFF. The full variable domain, completed using reference TRBV29-1 and TRBJ1-1, is SAVISQKPSRDICQRGTSLTIQCQVDSQVTMMFWYRQQPGQSLTLIATANQGSEATYESGFVIDKFPISRPNLTFSTLTVSNMSPEDSSIYLCSVGVSQGRTEAFFGQGTRLTVV.

The chain recombines TRBV18 with TRBJ2-7; D gene ambiguous. Germline lookup yields CDR1 KGHSH and CDR2 LQKENI. V gave up 4 bases and J gave up 6 bases, with 16 bases separating them. The CDR3 loop spans 14 amino acids. DNA for the CDR3: TGTGCCAGCTCACAGGTCCCAGCCCCAAGCGAGCAGTACTTC. This translates into CASSQVPAPSEQYF.

The chain has TRBV7-9 and TRBJ2-5; 7 bases match TRBD2. CDR3 length: 14 amino acids. J gave up 5 bases and V 5 bases, and 8 bases lay outside the gene matches. The germline gives CDR1 SEHNR, CDR2 FQNEAQ (reference sequence). The CDR3 DNA follows: TGTGCCAGCAGCCCTGGCGGACTAGTCGAGACCCAGTACTTC. Translation gives CASSPGGLVETQYF.

CDR3 loop: CASRFQGSRGYF. The CDR3 DNA reads TGTGCCAGCAGGTTTCAAGGGTCGCGGGGGTACTTC. The chain recombines TRBV11-3 with TRBJ2-4; perhaps TRBD2 as D (6 bases). Germline CDR1 and CDR2: SGHNT and YENEEA. The CDR3 consists of 12 residues. Trimming cost V 6 bases and J 15 bases, with 18 bases left between them.

This clone was counted only a few times. The CDR3 spells CASSAGTGRPGTDTQYF. DNA for the CDR3: TGTGCCAGCAGTGCTGGGACAGGGCGACCCGGCACAGATACGCAGTATTTT. The V gene is TRBV25-1, the J gene TRBJ2-3; 9 nucleotides line up with TRBD1. CDR3 size: 17 residues. Per germline, CDR1 MGHDK and CDR2 SYGVNS. V dropped 4 bases and J dropped 1; count of bases not matched to a gene: 9.

The chain uses TRBV30 and TRBJ2-5, with 16 bases identical to TRBD2. In germline, CDR1 is GTSNPN, CDR2 SVGIG (reference sequence). J gave up 5 bases and V 4 bases, and 13 bases lay outside the gene matches. The CDR3 is 18 amino acids. CDR3 bases: TGTGCCTGGACAATACCGGGACTAGCGGGAGGGAGGGTGGAGACCCAGTACTTC. Translation gives CAWTIPGLAGGRVETQYF.

CDR3 sequence (DNA): TGTGCCAGCAGCTCATCAGGGGTTTGGCAGCCCCAGCATTTT. The encoded protein is CASSSSGVWQPQHF. J is TRBJ1-5 and V is TRBV7-9; D might be TRBD1 (6 bases). V lost 4 bases and J 7 bases, leaving 14 bases between the germline ends. The CDR3 loop spans 14 amino acids. CDR1 SEHNR and CDR2 FQNEAQ come from the germline V gene (reference sequence).

This sequence joins TRBV27 and TRBJ2-1; D may be TRBD2 (6 bases). Germline-derived CDR1 and CDR2 are MNHEY and SMNVEV (reference sequence). The V gene lost 8 bases and the J gene lost 6 bases, with 14 bases spanning the gap. This CDR3 comprises 13 residues. The CDR3 region has the DNA TGTGCCAGCGGGAGGCCCACCTTCAATGAGCAGTTCTTC. Protein sequence: CASGRPTFNEQFF.

The chain is built from TRBV19 and TRBJ2-7; D may be TRBD2 (6 bases). CDR1 LNHDA and CDR2 SQIVND come from the germline V gene (reference sequence). V was cut by 10 bases and J by 3 bases, with 16 bases left in between. This CDR3 has 13 amino acids. This CDR3 is CATDSGQSYEQYF. The CDR3 DNA sequence: TGTGCCACCGATAGCGGTCAAAGCTACGAGCAGTACTTC.

This clone was found a few times. The chain links TRBV2 to TRBJ2-7; 9 bases agree with TRBD2. With V trimmed by 10 bases and J by 4 bases, 11 bases remained unmatched. The CDR3 loop spans 14 amino acids. CDR1 is SNHLY, CDR2 FYNNEI, per germline. DNA of the CDR3: TGTGCCACAGAGCGCGGGAGGGCCGGGTACGAGCAGTACTTC. It encodes CATERGRAGYEQYF.